The T cell receptor (beta chain) described here comes from a study of T-cell reconstitution after alpha-beta-depleted transplantation in children (dated by TCRdb to the mid-2010s). Regarding the study in general: T-cell immune reconstitution after TCRalphabeta/CD19-depleted allogeneic hematopoietic cell transplantation in children was quantitatively tracked in the study by means of TCR repertoire profiling.

CDR1 PRHDT and CDR2 FYEKMQ are derived from the germline V gene (reference sequence). Measured from the cysteine to the phenylalanine, the CDR3 is 16 residues long. Of the read, only the CDR3 DNA is kept; its 48 bases are in frame from base 1. Here V drops 5 bases and J drops 3 bases, and the junction holds 6 bases not matched to any gene. Concerning this clonotype itself: This receptor's antigen is unknown. No base qualities exist here, and no much larger clone lies one base off it.

The receptor library was made with PCR. Reads for this sample came from an Illumina HiSeq 2500. TCR library preparation used molecular barcoding, with unique molecular identifiers applied to normalize quantification of the TCRbeta repertoire. TCRdb's own reprocessing of the public reads used fastp at Q25 and MiXCR and kept productive beta chains. For every CDR3 protein sequence, its rows merge into one entry that carries the most common genes and DNA. The sample profile shows around 340,000 distinct CDR3 sequences; 13% of them were found once. The ten largest clonotypes hold over 3.5% of the sample. The chain was built from TRBV13 and TRBJ2-1, with 11 junctional bases fitting TRBD1. The receptor's source is a human donor who donated a stem cell graft to a child with Fanconi anemia. Sequencing used PBMCs, obtained from the stem cell graft. The DNA sequence follows: TGTGCCAGCAGCACGGGACAGGGGGGACACTACAATGAGCAGTTCTTC. It codes for CASSTGQGGHYNEQFF.